The entry below describes one T cell receptor beta chain. The antigen remains undetermined. CDR1 is SQVTM and CDR2 is ANQGSEA in the germline V gene. CDR3 length: 15 residues. V was cut by 1 base and J by 1 base, with 12 bases left in between. This sample was included in a study of cytomegalovirus exposure and HLA in healthy donors. Study-level findings and limits: The investigators catalogued 160 or so TCR beta chains as cytomegalovirus-associated. According to a subsequent analysis, TCR clusters from the first cohort were inclined to appear together in the 130 or so validation repertoires.

Repertoires were generated with immunoSEQ multiplex PCR, while TCRdb's copy carries only in-frame clones and drops some. The sample has 60,000 or so clones, about 91% seen once; the top ten hold about 2.2%. The sequence came from a woman aged 25 to 39 in good health and CMV-seronegative. The sample comprised PBMCs. V usage is TRBV29-1 and J usage is TRBJ2-3; D might be TRBD2 (6 bases). The CDR3 here is CSVEATGVRTDTQYF. The DNA of the CDR3 is TGCAGCGTTGAAGCCACGGGAGTTCGCACAGATACGCAGTATTTT.